This is a list of T cell receptor beta chains from one sample in a study of blood T cell repertoires in COVID-19. Sequenced by immunoSEQ multiplex PCR; TCRdb stores in-frame clones only, minus some. In the table there are about 300,000 clones, about 89% of which are singletons. Input material: peripheral blood. All receptors derive from a man between 18 and 35 years old who had recovered from COVID-19. The conserved cysteine and the conserved F or W are not part of the CDR3 here.

J,V,CDR3
TRBJ1-3,TRBV2,ASSAGHSGNTIY
TRBJ2-1,TRBV6-4,ASKVGSGYNEQF
TRBJ2-7,TRBV10-1,ASSLIRGGEQY
TRBJ2-7,TRBV11-2,ASSFKRRSYEQY
TRBJ1-4,TRBV2,ASSEGTGVEKLF
TRBJ2-2,TRBV4-2,ASSQEGGTSGPNTGELF
TRBJ2-7,TRBV18,ASSPPNTAYEQY
TRBJ2-1,TRBV11-3,ASSLDLRRNEQF
TRBJ2-7,TRBV12-3/TRBV12-4,ASSPAYEQY
TRBJ2-7,TRBV6-5,ASSPGLAGVGEQY
TRBJ2-1,TRBV4-3,ASSQALSGTGVNNEQF
TRBJ2-7,TRBV6-5,ASSQWEGRWEQY
TRBJ2-3,TRBV28,ASSSGPATDTQY
TRBJ1-1,TRBV18,ASSPLQGTEAF
TRBJ2-1,TRBV6-5,ASSTQNEQF
TRBJ2-1,TRBV29-1,SVVGRDSYNEQF
TRBJ1-1,TRBV19,ASIRTLNTEAF
TRBJ1-1,TRBV18,ASSPSEGTEAF
TRBJ1-2,TRBV5-1,ASSLSGQGDYGYT
TRBJ2-1,TRBV9,ASSVGRARRGSYNEQF
TRBJ2-1,TRBV6-5,ASRRTSGDNEQF
TRBJ1-2,TRBV7-9,ASSLESYYGYT
TRBJ1-5,TRBV12-3/TRBV12-4,ASQDRGNQPQH
TRBJ2-2,TRBV29-1,SVGTGSTGELF
TRBJ1-1,TRBV19,ASSRGTGNTEAF
TRBJ2-7,TRBV6-5,ASSVQGRTYEQY
TRBJ2-7,TRBV29-1,SVHVWGTSY
TRBJ2-7,TRBV14,ASSYRQHEQY
TRBJ1-1,TRBV5-1,ASSSTGTGTNTEAF
TRBJ2-2,TRBV11-1,ASSRLGTGNGELF
TRBJ1-2,TRBV6-5,ASSYSWGGERYGYT
TRBJ1-3,TRBV3-1/TRBV3-2,ASSQADPGAGNTIY
TRBJ2-1,TRBV7-8,ASSLGPSTGLVVYNEQF
TRBJ2-7,TRBV25-1,ASSEGRVGYEQY
TRBJ1-1,TRBV11-1,ASSLEQGLGTEAF
TRBJ1-5,TRBV30,ASEEGQGAEYSNQPQH
TRBJ2-3,TRBV7-3,ASSLTGSGTDTQY
TRBJ2-1,TRBV13,ASSLTGNEQF
TRBJ1-2,TRBV3-1/TRBV3-2,ASSQVEGDNGYT
TRBJ2-7,TRBV27,ASSPLSGYYEQY
TRBJ2-2,TRBV23-1,ASSQSAGQENTGELF
TRBJ1-4,TRBV27,ASSWTGSNEKLF
TRBJ1-2,TRBV3-1/TRBV3-2,ASSQGGVDGYT
TRBJ1-5,TRBV19,ASSSRDRFNQPQH
TRBJ1-5,TRBV7-2,ASSQGQRNQPQH
TRBJ2-7,TRBV19,ASSLQGAYEQY
TRBJ2-7,TRBV4-1,ASSQGTASSYEQY
TRBJ2-3,TRBV29-1,SVEFGADTQY
TRBJ2-1,TRBV27,ASSLRTSGPYNEQF
TRBJ2-3,TRBV7-2,ASSPWTSGVGDTQY
TRBJ1-2,TRBV6-5,ASSQTGPGQGYT
TRBJ1-2,TRBV6-5,ASSYAGASGYT
TRBJ1-2,TRBV7-2,ASSPGGTGGSYGYT
TRBJ2-2,TRBV6-5,ASSFSGGGTGELF